This TCR beta chain was captured by sequencing in a study of blood T cell repertoires in COVID-19. The assay was immunoSEQ multiplex PCR, and TCRdb's table has in-frame clones only and misses some. The repertoire has 20,000 to 30,000 clones, roughly three quarters of them found once; the top ten carry less than 15%. Germline CDR1 reads MDHEN; CDR2 reads SYDVKM. This CDR3 is 16 amino acids long. Trimming cost V 1 base and J 0 bases, with 7 bases left between them. Sequencing was carried out using peripheral blood. The clonotype originates from a man older than 75 with active or convalescent COVID-19. The rearrangement uses TRBV28 and TRBJ1-6; D remains ambiguous. The CDR3 sequence: CASSLSFSSYNSPLHF. In DNA, the CDR3 is TGTGCCAGCAGTTTATCCTTCAGCTCCTATAATTCACCCCTCCACTTT.